The 20 T cell receptor beta chains below all came from one sample that was sequenced in a study of T cell responses to AZD1222 COVID-19 vaccine. Sequencing was performed with immunoSEQ multiplex PCR; in TCRdb, only in-frame clones are kept and a portion is missing. The sample lists 150,000 to 200,000 clones, roughly 90% occurring once. Sequences were derived from peripheral blood, sampled 28 days after the second AZD1222 dose. The receptors stem from an adult who received the AZD1222 COVID-19 vaccine.

The chain uses TRBV30 and TRBJ2-7, with TRBD1 matching over 7 bases. The CDR3 has 13 amino acids. The germline CDR1 and CDR2 sequences are GTSNPN and SVGIG (reference sequence). J was trimmed by 9 bases and V by 3 bases; bases with no gene match: 11. Written as DNA, the CDR3 is TGTGCCTGGAGCGGACATCCGGGACAGTTGCAGTACTTC. This codes for CAWSGHPGQLQYF. Supplemented by reference TRBV30 and TRBJ2-7, the full variable domain reads SQTIHQWPATLVQPVGSPLSLECTVEGTSNPNLYWYRQAAGRGLQLLFYSVGIGQISSEVPQNLSASRPQDRQFILSSKKLLLSDSGFYLCAWSGHPGQLQYFGPGTRLTVT.

The rearrangement uses TRBV6-5 and TRBJ2-2, with D possibly called TRBD1 or TRBD2 (5 bases each). The CDR3 has 15 amino acids. Germline V gene data show CDR1 as MNHEY and CDR2 as SVGAGI. The V end was cut by 5 bases, the J end by 3 bases, with 13 bases between. The CDR3 DNA follows: TGTGCCAGCAGTCACCGGGACGGATACACCGGGGAGCTGTTTTTT. It specifies CASSHRDGYTGELFF.

CDR3 sequence (DNA): TGTGCCAGCAGCCCCCGTCGGTCGGGGGGCAATCAGCCCCAGCATTTT. The encoded protein is CASSPRRSGGNQPQHF. This chain uses TRBV5-6 with TRBJ1-5; a possible D gene is TRBD1 (5 bases). There are 16 residues in the CDR3. Trimming pared 4 bases from V and 2 bases from J, leaving 16 bases between. CDR1 and CDR2 from the germline V gene are SGHDT and YYEEEE.

The J gene is TRBJ2-3, the V gene TRBV2; 8 bases are a match to TRBD1. CDR3 length: 16 amino acids. Losses at the gene ends were 3 bases for V and 2 bases for J; bases not matched to a gene: 7. The V gene's germline CDR1 is SNHLY and CDR2 FYNNEI. CDR3 bases: TGTGCCAGCAGTGAGGAGGCAGGGGGCTTCACAGATACGCAGTATTTT. Protein product: CASSEEAGGFTDTQYF.

The chain recombines TRBV30 with TRBJ1-2; tentative D call: TRBD1 (5 bases). The germline V gene encodes CDR1 GTSNPN and CDR2 SVGIG (reference sequence). V was cut by 4 bases and J by 8 bases, with 17 bases left in between. The CDR3 is made up of 13 amino acids. The CDR3 DNA follows: TGTGCCTGGACAAGCGGGGCAGGTAGCGGCTACACCTTC. Protein product: CAWTSGAGSGYTF.

The V and J genes are TRBV5-4 and TRBJ1-1, with no clear D. Trimming removed 3 bases from V and 1 base from J, with 10 bases in between. Per germline, CDR1 SGHNT and CDR2 YYREEE (reference sequence). The length of the CDR3 is 14 residues. Written as DNA, the CDR3 is TGTGCCAGCAGCTCCCAAGCGGGGAACACTGAAGCTTTCTTT. Amino acids: CASSSQAGNTEAFF.

CDR3 in amino acids: CASSLVWRDNEQFF. The CDR3 bases are TGTGCCAGCAGCTTAGTATGGAGGGACAATGAGCAGTTCTTC. The chain recombines TRBV7-2 with TRBJ2-1; TRBD2 is a possible D gene (6 bases). CDR3 length: 14 amino acids. V shed 1 base and J shed 5 bases, with 9 bases lying between them. Germline V lookup: CDR1 SGHTA, CDR2 FQGNSA.

This clone was picked up a small number of times. The V gene is TRBV5-1, the J gene TRBJ2-3; 10 bases line up with TRBD2. There are 17 residues in the CDR3. Trimming cost V 0 bases and J 1 base; bases outside gene matches: 5. Germline V lookup: CDR1 SGHRS, CDR2 YFSETQ. Written as DNA, the CDR3 is TGCGCCAGCAGCTTGGAGCTAGCGGGAGTCGGCACAGATACGCAGTATTTT. This translates into CASSLELAGVGTDTQYF.

V and J are TRBV12-5 and TRBJ2-7, with D possibly called TRBD1 or TRBD2 (5 bases each). The CDR3 is made up of 17 amino acids. V was shortened by 0 bases and J by 6 bases, with 21 bases between the two germline ends. The V gene's germline CDR1 is LGHNT and CDR2 FRNRAP. The CDR3 sequence is CASGLVGFAEGISEQYF. For the CDR3, the DNA is TGTGCTAGTGGTTTGGTAGGCTTCGCAGAGGGGATAAGCGAGCAGTACTTC.

The gene calls are TRBV19 and TRBJ2-7, with 9 bases aligning to TRBD1. This CDR3 has 16 amino acids. Germline V gene sequence: CDR1 LNHDA, CDR2 SQIVND (reference sequence). After removal of 0 bases from V and 4 bases from J, the junction contained 7 bases not matched to a gene. Here the CDR3 reads CASSIDHRDRAYEQYF. The CDR3 DNA reads as TGTGCCAGTAGTATAGATCACCGGGACAGGGCTTACGAGCAGTACTTC.

The V and J genes are TRBV10-3 and TRBJ1-2; D uncertain. The ends were cut back, 2 bases at V and 4 bases at J, with 11 bases in the middle. CDR1 is ENHRY and CDR2 is SYGVKD in the germline V gene. This CDR3 has 14 residues. CDR3 nucleotides: TGTGCCATCAGTGAGAGTACGATGGGCTATGGCTACACCTTC. Amino acid sequence: CAISESTMGYGYTF.

This chain uses TRBV6-5 with TRBJ1-3; D perhaps matches TRBD1 (6 bases). V was pared by 2 bases and J by 4 bases, with 15 bases between. CDR1 is MNHEY and CDR2 is SVGAGI in the germline V gene. CDR3 length: 16 residues. The CDR3 here is CASSYTGGGRGNTIYF. DNA for the CDR3: TGTGCCAGCAGTTACACCGGTGGGGGCCGGGGAAACACCATATATTTT.

The V call is TRBV7-2, the J call TRBJ1-2; D might be TRBD1 (5 bases). CDR3 length: 15 amino acids. CDR1 is SGHTA, CDR2 FQGNSA, per germline. Between the trimmed V and J ends, which lost 5 bases and 7 bases, there was a span of 20 bases. CDR3 DNA sequence: TGTGCCAGCAGCCTTCGGACCGGGGGAGGATTTGGCTACACCTTC. As protein: CASSLRTGGGFGYTF.

The chain carries TRBV5-4 and TRBJ2-7; D gene ambiguous. The CDR3 runs 13 residues. Germline-derived CDR1 and CDR2 are SGHNT and YYREEE (reference sequence). Trimming removed 0 bases at V and 6 bases at J, with 10 bases between. The CDR3 protein is CASSLDGGVEQYF. CDR3 in DNA: TGTGCCAGCAGCTTGGACGGCGGCGTCGAGCAGTACTTC.

The V gene is TRBV29-1, the J gene TRBJ2-1, with 8 bases identical to TRBD1. Looked up from germline, CDR1 is SQVTM and CDR2 is ANQGSEA. With 7 bases clipped from V and 3 bases from J, the junction kept 8 bases outside the gene matches. The length of the CDR3 is 14 residues. The CDR3 loop reads CSAVPDRDYNEQFF. The CDR3, as DNA: TGCAGCGCTGTCCCGGACAGGGACTACAATGAGCAGTTCTTC.

This chain joins TRBV21-1 and TRBJ2-7; the table's TRBD1 call for D was not verified on the DNA. TRBV21-1 is a pseudogene. The CDR3 runs 15 residues. This CDR3 reads CASSKWAGPYYEQYF. Here the CDR3 DNA reads TGTGCCAGCAGCAAATGGGCAGGGCCCTACTACGAGCAGTACTTC.

The J gene is TRBJ2-1, the V gene TRBV5-1, with 13 bases identical to TRBD2. Unmatched junction bases numbered 3, after V lost 0 bases and J lost 9 bases. CDR1 and CDR2 (germline): SGHRS, YFSETQ. The CDR3 length is 15 residues. The CDR3, as DNA: TGCGCCAGCAGCTTGGGGGGACTAGCGGGAATTGAGCAGTTCTTC. This gives the protein CASSLGGLAGIEQFF. The full variable domain, in which reference TRBV5-1 and TRBJ2-1 provide the parts outside the CDR3, is KAGVTQTPRYLIKTRGQQVTLSCSPISGHRSVSWYQQTPGQGLQFLFEYFSETQRNKGNFPGRFSGRQFSNSRSEMNVSTLELGDSALYLCASSLGGLAGIEQFFGPGTRLTVL.

This sequence joins TRBV7-9 and TRBJ1-1; D not resolved. The V gene's germline CDR1 is SEHNR and CDR2 FQNEAQ (reference sequence). The V gene lost 2 bases and the J gene lost 10 bases, with 8 bases spanning the gap. CDR3 length equals 11 residues. The CDR3 DNA is TGTGCCAGCAGCTTAAAGGATCCAGCTTTCTTT. This translates into CASSLKDPAFF.

Notes on this clone: Compared with germline, one end of the junction differs, possibly owing to a read error. The chain combines TRBV20-1 with TRBJ2-1, with TRBD2 matching 7 bases. Germline CDR1 is DFQATT and CDR2 is SNEGSKA (reference sequence). CDR3 size: 11 residues. The chain's CDR3 is CSTSVRNEQFF. The CDR3 coding sequence is TGCAGTACTAGCGTTAGGAATGAGCAGTTCTTC.

The V call is TRBV7-9, the J call TRBJ1-3, with D maybe TRBD1 (5 bases). The germline CDR1 and CDR2 sequences are SEHNR and FQNEAQ (reference sequence). The CDR3 sequence is 16 residues long. V was clipped by 5 bases and J by 0 bases, with 14 bases between them. CDR3 loop: CASSIEGRISGNTIYF. The CDR3 region has the DNA TGTGCCAGCAGCATCGAGGGACGAATCTCTGGAAACACCATATATTTT.